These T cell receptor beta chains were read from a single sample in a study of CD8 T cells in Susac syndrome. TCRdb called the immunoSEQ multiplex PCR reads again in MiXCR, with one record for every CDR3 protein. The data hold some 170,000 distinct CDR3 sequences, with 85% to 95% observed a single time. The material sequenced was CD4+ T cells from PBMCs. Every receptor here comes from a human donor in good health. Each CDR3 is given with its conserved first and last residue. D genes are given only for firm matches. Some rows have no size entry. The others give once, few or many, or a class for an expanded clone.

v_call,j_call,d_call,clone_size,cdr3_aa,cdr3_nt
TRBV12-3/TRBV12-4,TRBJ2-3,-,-,CASSTTQGGWEYF,TGTGCCAGCAGCACAACACAGGGAGGGTGGGAGTATTTT
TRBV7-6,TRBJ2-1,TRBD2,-,CASSFSGLAGNEQFF,TGTGCCAGCAGCTTCAGCGGACTAGCGGGCAATGAGCAGTTCTTC
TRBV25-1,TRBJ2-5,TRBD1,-,CASSPYRDRGQETQYF,TGTGCCAGCAGTCCCTACCGGGACAGGGGACAAGAGACCCAGTACTTC
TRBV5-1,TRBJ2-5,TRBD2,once,CASSSPTGGGETQYF,TGCGCCAGCAGCTCCCCCACGGGAGGGGGAGAGACCCAGTACTTC
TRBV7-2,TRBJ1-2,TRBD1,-,CASSPGQGENGYTF,TGTGCCAGCAGCCCGGGACAGGGGGAGAATGGCTACACCTTC
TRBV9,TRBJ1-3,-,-,CASSDQGASGNTIYF,TGTGCCAGCAGCGACCAGGGAGCGTCTGGAAACACCATATATTTT
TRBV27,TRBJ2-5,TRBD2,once,CASSHRASGRKVETQYF,TGTGCCAGCAGCCACCGCGCTAGCGGGAGAAAAGTAGAGACCCAGTACTTC
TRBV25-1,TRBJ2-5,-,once,CASSIPQGVQETQYF,TGTGCCAGCAGTATCCCCCAGGGTGTCCAAGAGACCCAGTACTTC
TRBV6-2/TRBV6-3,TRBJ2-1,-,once,CASSYSITSDEQFF,TGTGCCAGCAGTTACTCGATAACCTCAGACGAGCAGTTCTTC
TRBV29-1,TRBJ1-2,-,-,CSVDPSRYGYTF,TGCAGCGTTGACCCGTCCCGGTATGGCTACACCTTC
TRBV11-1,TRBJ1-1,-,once,CASSLGGSPTEAFF,TGTGCCAGCAGCTTGGGAGGGTCCCCAACTGAAGCTTTCTTT
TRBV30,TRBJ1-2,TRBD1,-,CAWSRDRGGYGYTF,TGTGCCTGGAGCCGAGACAGGGGGGGCTATGGCTACACCTTC
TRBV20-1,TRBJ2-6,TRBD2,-,CSARSLGEGPGANVLIF,TGCAGTGCTAGGTCCCTGGGGGAGGGCCCTGGGGCCAACGTCCTGATTTTC
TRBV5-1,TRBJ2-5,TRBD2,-,CASSLASGGQETQYF,TGCGCCAGCAGCTTGGCCAGCGGGGGCCAAGAGACCCAGTACTTC
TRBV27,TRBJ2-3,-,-,CASTDVPRTVPQYF,TGTGCCAGCACCGATGTACCGCGCACAGTACCGCAGTATTTT
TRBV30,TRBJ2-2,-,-,CAWSVPGELFF,TGTGCCTGGAGTGTCCCCGGGGAGCTGTTTTTT
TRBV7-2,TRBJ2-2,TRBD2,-,CASSRTSGSFGELFF,TGTGCCAGCAGCCGGACTAGCGGGAGTTTCGGGGAGCTGTTTTTT
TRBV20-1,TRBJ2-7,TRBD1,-,CSAGDRGREQYF,TGCAGTGCTGGGGACAGGGGAAGGGAGCAGTACTTC
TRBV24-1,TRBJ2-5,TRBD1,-,CATSLAGTEETQYF,TGTGCCACCAGTCTAGCCGGGACAGAAGAGACCCAGTACTTC
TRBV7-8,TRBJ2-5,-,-,CASSLYGIGETQYF,TGTGCCAGCAGCTTATACGGGATTGGTGAGACCCAGTACTTC
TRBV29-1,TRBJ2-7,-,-,CSVEGFGDTEQYF,TGCAGCGTTGAGGGATTTGGGGACACTGAGCAGTACTTC
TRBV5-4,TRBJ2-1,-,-,CASSLGGSGHNEQFF,TGTGCCAGCAGCTTGGGAGGGTCGGGGCACAATGAGCAGTTCTTC
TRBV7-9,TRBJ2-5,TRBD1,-,CASSSNQGHRGTQYF,TGTGCCAGCAGCTCCAATCAAGGACACAGGGGGACCCAGTACTTC
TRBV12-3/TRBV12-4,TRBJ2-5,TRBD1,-,CASRTGELLKTQYF,TGTGCCAGCAGGACAGGGGAACTACTAAAGACCCAGTACTTC
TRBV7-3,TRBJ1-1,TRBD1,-,CASSPGQGATEAFF,TGTGCCAGCAGCCCGGGACAGGGAGCCACTGAAGCTTTCTTT
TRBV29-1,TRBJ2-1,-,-,CSVDRRANEQFF,TGCAGCGTTGATCGTAGGGCTAATGAGCAGTTCTTC
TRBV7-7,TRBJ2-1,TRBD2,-,CASSLGLAGGQNEQFF,TGTGCCAGCAGCTTAGGGCTAGCGGGAGGGCAGAATGAGCAGTTCTTC
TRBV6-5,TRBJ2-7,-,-,CASSYLAGYEQYF,TGTGCCAGCAGTTATTTGGCTGGCTACGAGCAGTACTTC
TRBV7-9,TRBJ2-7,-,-,CASSYRAGEQYF,TGTGCCAGCAGCTACAGGGCCGGGGAGCAGTACTTC
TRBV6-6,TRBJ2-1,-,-,CASSYGRDTDWNEQFF,TGTGCCAGCAGTTACGGCCGGGACACTGACTGGAATGAGCAGTTCTTC
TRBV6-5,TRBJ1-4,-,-,CASSYRGAGAGEKLFF,TGTGCCAGCAGTTACCGGGGGGCAGGGGCGGGAGAAAAACTGTTTTTT
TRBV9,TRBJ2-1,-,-,CASRDEDEQFF,TGTGCCAGCAGAGACGAGGATGAGCAGTTCTTC
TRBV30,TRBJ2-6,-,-,CACQKTGSAGANVLTF,TGTGCCTGCCAGAAGACAGGTTCGGCTGGGGCCAACGTCCTGACTTTC
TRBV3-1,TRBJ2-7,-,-,CASSHWAGGTSYEQYF,TGTGCCAGCAGCCATTGGGCGGGCGGTACATCCTACGAGCAGTACTTC
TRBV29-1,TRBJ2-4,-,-,CSVERQSPKNIQYF,TGCAGCGTTGAAAGACAGTCTCCCAAAAACATTCAGTACTTC
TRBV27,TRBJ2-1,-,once,CASSRTPLARQFF,TGTGCCAGCAGCCGGACCCCCCTGGCTAGGCAGTTCTTC
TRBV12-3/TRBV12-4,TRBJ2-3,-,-,CASTLGRHTDTQYF,TGTGCCAGCACCCTTGGTAGACACACAGATACGCAGTATTTT
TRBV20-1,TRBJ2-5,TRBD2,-,CSARGRLAGAQETQYF,TGCAGTGCTCGGGGCAGACTAGCGGGAGCCCAAGAGACCCAGTACTTC
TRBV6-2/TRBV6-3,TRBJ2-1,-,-,CASSYSIRDEQFF,TGTGCCAGCAGTTACTCGATTAGGGATGAGCAGTTCTTC
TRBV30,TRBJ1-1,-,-,CAWSVETGTEAFF,TGTGCCTGGAGTGTAGAGACAGGCACTGAAGCTTTCTTT
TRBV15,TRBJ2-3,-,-,CATSRDSSPDTQYF,TGTGCCACCAGCAGAGATAGCAGTCCAGATACGCAGTATTTT
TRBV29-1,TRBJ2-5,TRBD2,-,CSVKTGGAAETQYF,TGCAGCGTTAAGACGGGGGGGGCTGCAGAGACCCAGTACTTC